This T cell receptor beta chain was captured in a study of cytomegalovirus exposure and HLA in healthy donors. For this clone: Additional DNA sequences in this sample encode the identical CDR3.

CDR1 SNHLY and CDR2 FYNNEI come from the germline V gene. This CDR3 spans 12 amino acids. V gave up 3 bases and J gave up 5 bases, with 7 bases separating them. Sampled while nominally healthy, donors likely had unrecorded immune exposures. Amplification used 60 Vbeta primers and 13 Jbeta primers. Generated by immunoSEQ multiplex PCR, the TCRdb table keeps only in-frame clones and is missing some. The sample lists about 98,000 clones, approximately 78% occurring once. The V gene is TRBV2, the J gene TRBJ1-2; D unclear. This TCR derives from a man aged 40-55 years in good health and CMV-seronegative. The source material was PBMCs. The DNA of the CDR3 is TGTGCCAGCAGTGATCGGGGATATGGCTACACCTTC. The encoded protein is CASSDRGYGYTF.